A single sample is the source of the 12 T cell receptor beta chains below, sequenced in a study of neurological immune-mediated disorders. TCRdb re-called the 5' RACE reads with MiXCR, one entry per CDR3 protein. The table includes over 50,000 distinct CDR3 sequences, around 5% detected once. Input material: PBMCs. Receptor source: a human donor with multiple sclerosis. The donor label of this sample is uncertain.

This clonotype was counted ten times or more. The rearrangement links TRBV4-2 to TRBJ1-4, with unresolved D. V was trimmed by 0 bases and J by 3 bases, leaving 14 bases between them. CDR1 is LGHNA and CDR2 is YNFKEQ in the germline V gene. This CDR3 has 17 amino acids. The CDR3 bases are TGTGCCAGCAGCCAAGATGTGATGGGGAGACCTAATGAAAAACTGTTTTTT. Its protein is CASSQDVMGRPNEKLFF.

This clonotype was seen ten or more times. The gene calls are TRBV7-8 and TRBJ1-2; D may be TRBD1 (6 bases). The V gene's germline CDR1 is SGHVS and CDR2 FQNEAQ. The CDR3 consists of 15 residues. Trimming removed 5 bases from V and 4 bases from J, with 17 bases in between. CDR3 DNA sequence: TGTGCCAGCAGCCCGCGAGAGGGACATGGCTATGGCTACACCTTC. Protein: CASSPREGHGYGYTF. The full variable domain, in which reference TRBV7-8 and TRBJ1-2 provide the parts outside the CDR3, is GAGVSQSPRYKVAKRGQDVALRCDPISGHVSLFWYQQALGQGPEFLTYFQNEAQLDKSGLPSDRFFAERPEGSVSTLKIQRTQQEDSAVYLCASSPREGHGYGYTFGSGTRLTVV.

This clonotype showed up just a few times. The CDR3: CASSREGGSPLHF. CDR3 bases: TGTGCCAGCAGCCGAGAAGGGGGCTCACCCCTCCACTTT. The V call is TRBV3-1, the J call TRBJ1-6; 7 nucleotides align to TRBD1. V gave up 4 bases and J gave up 10 bases; unmatched junction bases: 4. Germline CDR1 reads LGHDT; CDR2 reads YNNKEL (reference sequence). This CDR3 is built from 13 residues.

This clonotype was picked up many times. The genes are TRBV5-1 and TRBJ1-2; D uncertain. The V end was cut by 1 base, the J end by 7 bases, with 17 bases between. The CDR3 is 15 amino acids. Germline CDR1 SGHRS, CDR2 YFSETQ. The CDR3 spells CASSLFPRYSSGYTF. Here the CDR3 DNA reads TGCGCCAGCAGCTTGTTTCCGAGGTACTCATCTGGCTACACCTTC.

This clonotype was detected ten times or more. The chain recombines TRBV18 with TRBJ1-1; no firm D call. There are 12 residues in the CDR3. Germline loops: CDR1 KGHSH, CDR2 LQKENI. Trimming pared 6 bases from V and 3 bases from J, leaving 8 bases between. CDR3 residues: CASSPSDTEAFF. In DNA form, the CDR3 reads TGTGCCAGCTCCCCCTCCGACACTGAAGCTTTCTTT.

This clonotype has a count of ten or more. The chain is built from TRBV18 and TRBJ1-2; D uncertain. Trimming pared 6 bases from V and 8 bases from J, leaving 16 bases between. This CDR3 spans 13 amino acids. Per germline, CDR1 KGHSH and CDR2 LQKENI. Here the CDR3 reads CASSPGPQAGYTF. In nucleotides, the CDR3 is TGTGCCAGCTCTCCGGGCCCTCAGGCGGGCTACACCTTC.

This clonotype appeared many times. CDR3 nucleotide sequence: TGTGCCACCGGGACAGGGGGCTACGAGCAGTACTTC. Its protein is CATGTGGYEQYF. The rearrangement uses TRBV24-1 and TRBJ2-7; TRBD1 aligns across 11 bases. Germline V gives CDR1 KGHDR, CDR2 SFDVKD. Losses at the gene ends were 9 bases for V and 3 bases for J; bases not matched to a gene: 0. The CDR3 extends over 12 amino acids.

At least ten counts were recorded for this clonotype. The chain uses TRBV9 and TRBJ2-4; D is unresolved. The V end was cut by 4 bases, the J end by 7 bases, with 15 bases between. CDR1 is SGDLS and CDR2 is YYNGEE in the germline V gene. The CDR3 totals 14 residues. DNA of the CDR3: TGTGCCAGCAGCCCTCGGTTAGATGGGAACATTCAGTACTTC. As protein: CASSPRLDGNIQYF.

This clonotype has at least ten counts. The rearrangement joins TRBV15 to TRBJ2-7; 9 positions match TRBD2. V shed 6 bases, J shed 7 bases, and the junction held 7 bases outside the gene matches. CDR1 is LNHNV and CDR2 is YYDKDF in the germline V gene (reference sequence). There are 13 residues in the CDR3. Here the CDR3 reads CATRAGGGGEQYF. The CDR3 bases are TGTGCCACCAGGGCGGGGGGGGGTGGAGAGCAGTACTTC.

This clonotype was recorded many times. The CDR3 DNA follows: TGTGCCAGCAGCGCCCGACAGGGAGGAAGTACTGATACGCAGTATTTT. Amino acids: CASSARQGGSTDTQYF. The V gene is TRBV9, the J gene TRBJ2-3, with D maybe TRBD1 (7 bases). Trimming shortened V by 3 bases and J by 6 bases, and 20 bases separated the two germline ends. Germline CDR1 is SGDLS and CDR2 is YYNGEE. This CDR3 has 16 amino acids.

This clonotype was counted at least ten times. This chain joins TRBV5-1 and TRBJ1-2; 8 bases fit TRBD1. The CDR3 is made up of 16 amino acids. With V trimmed by 5 bases and J by 4 bases, 13 bases remained unmatched. Germline-derived CDR1 and CDR2 are SGHRS and YFSETQ. The CDR3, as DNA: TGCGCCAGCAGTCCTTGGGGACAGGAAGTATCCTATGGCTACACCTTC. Protein product: CASSPWGQEVSYGYTF.

This clonotype has at least ten counts. The rearrangement joins TRBV10-3 to TRBJ1-1; 9 positions match TRBD1. Germline V gene data show CDR1 as ENHRY and CDR2 as SYGVKD. J gave up 7 bases and V 4 bases, and 13 bases lay outside the gene matches. The CDR3 has 16 amino acids. CDR3 bases: TGTGCCATCAGTGCGACTACCGGGACAGGGTACGTTGAAGCTTTCTTT. Amino acid sequence: CAISATTGTGYVEAFF.